These T cell receptor beta chains were read from a single sample in a study of CD8 T cells in ankylosing spondylitis. TCRdb called the 5' RACE reads again in MiXCR, with one record for every CDR3 protein. This table holds roughly 450,000 distinct CDR3 sequences, roughly a quarter found once. The sequenced sample consisted of blood, either unsorted or a sorted T cell fraction (not recorded which). These receptors were collected from a male donor with ankylosing spondylitis. The CDR3 runs from the conserved cysteine through the conserved F or W. D genes are given only for firm matches. The size entry is marked missing in some rows and otherwise reads once, few, many or a size class.

>TRBV20-1|.|TRBJ2-5|.
CSPPRVLQETQYF
TGCAGTCCCCCGCGGGTACTTCAAGAGACCCAGTACTTC
>TRBV20-1|TRBD2|TRBJ2-2|few
CSARATSGSFTGELFF
TGCAGTGCTAGAGCAACTAGCGGGAGTTTCACCGGGGAGCTGTTTTTT
>TRBV24-1|.|TRBJ2-5|many
CATSDPGVPKQETQYF
TGTGCCACCAGTGACCCAGGGGTACCTAAACAAGAGACCCAGTACTTC
>TRBV5-1|TRBD1|TRBJ2-5|.
CASSSVTGGLGETQYF
TGCGCCAGCAGCTCGGTCACAGGGGGTCTCGGTGAGACCCAGTACTTC
>TRBV29-1|TRBD2|TRBJ2-2|few
CSVPREGLDTGELFF
TGCAGCGTCCCTCGGGAGGGCCTCGACACCGGGGAGCTGTTTTTT
>TRBV7-2|.|TRBJ2-7|.
CASTRGGYEQYF
TGTGCCAGCACTCGGGGCGGGTACGAGCAGTACTTC
>TRBV19|TRBD2|TRBJ2-2|.
CASSTTVWAGVRTGELFF
TGTGCCAGTAGTACCACCGTATGGGCGGGAGTACGCACCGGGGAGCTGTTTTTT
>TRBV24-1|.|TRBJ2-3|many
CATSVERADTQYF
TGTGCCACCAGTGTCGAGAGGGCAGATACGCAGTATTTT
>TRBV29-1|.|TRBJ1-3|many
CSVGSSSGNTIYF
TGCAGCGTTGGGAGTAGCTCTGGAAACACCATATATTTT
>TRBV7-8|.|TRBJ1-6|few
CASNNGPAIISPLHF
TGTGCCAGCAATAACGGACCGGCGATAATTTCACCCCTCCACTTT
>TRBV3-1|TRBD1|TRBJ1-5|few
CASSQGLGQAYNQPQHF
TGTGCCAGCAGCCAAGGCCTCGGACAGGCGTACAATCAGCCCCAGCATTTT
>TRBV29-1|.|TRBJ2-1|.
CSVEDSGTLGNEQFF
TGCAGCGTTGAAGATTCGGGGACATTGGGGAATGAGCAGTTCTTC
>TRBV29-1|.|TRBJ1-1|.
CSVKAGTNTEAFF
TGCAGCGTTAAGGCAGGGACGAACACTGAAGCTTTCTTT
>TRBV11-2|.|TRBJ1-2|few
CASSHLDHYGYTF
TGTGCCAGCAGCCACTTAGATCACTATGGCTACACCTTC
>TRBV12-3/TRBV12-4|TRBD2|TRBJ2-1|.
CASRKLAGYEQFF
TGTGCCAGCAGAAAACTAGCGGGATATGAGCAGTTCTTC
>TRBV5-1|TRBD2|TRBJ2-2|.
CASSWGTSGSGTGELFF
TGCGCCAGCAGCTGGGGGACTAGCGGGAGTGGCACCGGGGAGCTGTTTTTT
>TRBV20-1|TRBD1|TRBJ2-4|few
CSARQGARNIQYF
TGCAGTGCTCGTCAGGGGGCCAGAAACATTCAGTACTTC
>TRBV7-8|.|TRBJ2-1|few
CASSPPQGRIEQFF
TGTGCCAGCAGCCCACCCCAGGGAAGGATTGAGCAGTTCTTC
>TRBV6-1|.|TRBJ1-2|.
CASSVTGLYGYTF
TGTGCCAGCAGTGTGACGGGGCTCTATGGCTACACCTTC
>TRBV15|TRBD1|TRBJ1-5|.
CATSRETGGYSPQHF
TGTGCCACCAGCAGAGAGACAGGGGGTTATTCGCCCCAGCATTTT
>TRBV27|.|TRBJ2-5|few
CASSFSYQETQYF
TGTGCCAGCAGTTTTTCGTACCAAGAGACCCAGTACTTC
>TRBV7-2|.|TRBJ2-3|few
CASSLGTFTDTQYF
TGTGCCAGCAGCTTGGGGACCTTCACAGATACGCAGTATTTT
>TRBV5-1|.|TRBJ2-3|.
CASRLVGTDTQYF
TGCGCCAGCAGGCTTGTGGGCACAGATACGCAGTATTTT
>TRBV5-1|.|TRBJ1-1|.
CASSLESSSTEAFF
TGCGCCAGCAGCTTGGAATCGTCGTCCACTGAAGCTTTCTTT
>TRBV7-9|TRBD1|TRBJ2-4|.
CAISDRVGDIQYF
TGTGCCATCTCCGACAGGGTTGGGGACATTCAGTACTTC
>TRBV10-1|.|TRBJ1-1|.
CASSVVQGEGEAFF
TGCGCCAGCAGTGTGGTCCAGGGTGAGGGTGAAGCTTTCTTT
>TRBV20-1|.|TRBJ1-1|.
CSARERRGGSLLPSF
TGCAGTGCTAGAGAGAGGCGGGGAGGGTCCCTTCTCCCGTCCTTT
>TRBV20-1|TRBD1|TRBJ1-5|.
CSAAGGKSQPQHF
TGCAGTGCCGCAGGGGGCAAAAGTCAGCCCCAGCATTTT
>TRBV3-1|TRBD2|TRBJ2-1|few
CASSQLRPGLAGDNEQFF
TGTGCCAGCAGCCAACTCCGGCCGGGACTAGCGGGAGACAATGAGCAGTTCTTC
>TRBV20-1|.|TRBJ2-3|.
CSARDWGATDTQYF
TGCAGTGCTAGAGATTGGGGGGCAACAGATACGCAGTATTTT
>TRBV3-1|.|TRBJ1-1|.
CASSLRHQLNTEAFF
TGTGCCAGCAGCTTACGACACCAGTTAAACACTGAAGCTTTCTTT
>TRBV20-1|.|TRBJ1-2|.
CSARDPGLYGYTF
TGCAGTGCTAGGGATCCGGGCCTCTATGGCTACACCTTC
>TRBV5-1|.|TRBJ1-1|.
CASSLKDTYTEAFF
TGCGCCAGCAGCTTGAAGGACACCTACACTGAAGCTTTCTTT
>TRBV7-8|.|TRBJ2-1|few
CASSFGSGTQVDEQFF
TGTGCCAGCAGCTTTGGATCCGGGACGCAAGTGGATGAGCAGTTCTTC
>TRBV6-1|TRBD1|TRBJ1-1|few
CASREFTGVRTEAFF
TGTGCCAGCAGGGAGTTTACAGGGGTCCGCACTGAAGCTTTCTTT
>TRBV20-1|.|TRBJ1-1|.
CSAQGDTEAFF
TGCAGTGCTCAAGGGGACACTGAAGCTTTCTTT
>TRBV5-4|.|TRBJ1-1|.
CASRWGADTEAFF
TGTGCCAGCCGCTGGGGGGCAGACACTGAAGCTTTCTTT
>TRBV6-1|.|TRBJ1-1|few
CASSVLEANTEAFF
TGTGCCAGCAGCGTTTTAGAGGCGAACACTGAAGCTTTCTTT
>TRBV12-3/TRBV12-4|TRBD1|TRBJ2-5|few
CASSFTDRGPKTQYF
TGTGCCAGCAGTTTTACCGACAGGGGGCCAAAGACCCAGTACTTC
>TRBV5-5|TRBD2|TRBJ2-2|few
CASSPPSGRGLFF
TGTGCCAGCAGCCCTCCGAGCGGGAGGGGTCTGTTTTTT
>TRBV20-1|.|TRBJ2-4|few
CSANGFGNIQYF
TGCAGTGCTAACGGATTCGGGAACATTCAGTACTTC
>TRBV29-1|.|TRBJ1-1|.
CSVEDRRVNNEAFF
TGCAGCGTTGAAGATCGCAGGGTAAATAATGAAGCTTTCTTT
>TRBV7-9|TRBD2|TRBJ2-5|.
CASTLGTSGQETQYF
TGTGCCAGCACCTTAGGGACTAGCGGCCAAGAGACCCAGTACTTC
>TRBV12-3/TRBV12-4|.|TRBJ1-4|.
CASSPRLVANEKLFF
TGTGCCAGCAGTCCGCGCCTCGTTGCTAATGAAAAACTGTTTTTT
>TRBV15|.|TRBJ1-4|.
CATSRVFAALNEKLFF
TGTGCCACCAGTAGAGTCTTCGCAGCCCTTAATGAAAAACTGTTTTTT
>TRBV2|TRBD1|TRBJ2-2|few
CASSDDISRTGSTGELFF
TGTGCCAGCAGTGATGATATAAGTCGGACAGGGTCCACCGGGGAGCTGTTTTTT